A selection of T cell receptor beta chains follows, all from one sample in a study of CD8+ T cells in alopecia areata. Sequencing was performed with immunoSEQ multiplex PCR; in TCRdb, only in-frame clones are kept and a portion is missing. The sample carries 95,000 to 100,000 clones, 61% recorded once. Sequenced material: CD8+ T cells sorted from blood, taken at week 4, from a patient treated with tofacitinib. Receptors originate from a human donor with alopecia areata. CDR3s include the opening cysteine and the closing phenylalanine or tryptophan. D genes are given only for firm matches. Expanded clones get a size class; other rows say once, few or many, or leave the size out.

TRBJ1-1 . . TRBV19 TGTGCCAGTAGTATGTTGGGCACTTCGAACACTGAAGCTTTCTTT CASSMLGTSNTEAFF
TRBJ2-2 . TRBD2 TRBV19 TGTGCCAGTAGTATTGGCCTAGCGGCGAACACCGGGGAGCTGTTTTTT CASSIGLAANTGELFF
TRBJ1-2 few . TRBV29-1 TGCAGCGTTGCGACAGGAAACTATGGCTACACCTTC CSVATGNYGYTF
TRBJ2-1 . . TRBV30 TGTGCCTGGAGTATACCGTACAATGAGCAGTTCTTC CAWSIPYNEQFF
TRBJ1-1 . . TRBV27 TGTGCCAGCAACCAAATTGGAACGAACACTGAAGCTTTCTTT CASNQIGTNTEAFF
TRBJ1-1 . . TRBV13 TGTGCCAGCAGCCCTTACCTCACTGAAGCTTTCTTT CASSPYLTEAFF
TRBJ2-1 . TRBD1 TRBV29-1 TGCAGCGTTGAAGATCTTGAAGGACAGGGGCCCTACAATGAGCAGTTCTTC CSVEDLEGQGPYNEQFF
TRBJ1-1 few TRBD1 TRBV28 TGTGCCAGCAGTGAGACAGGGTTGAGCACTGAAGCTTTCTTT CASSETGLSTEAFF
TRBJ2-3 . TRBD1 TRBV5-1 TGCGCCAGCAGCCCTGGACAGGGGGCAGGGACAGATACGCAGTATTTT CASSPGQGAGTDTQYF
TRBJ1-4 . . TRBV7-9 TGTGCCAGCAGCGGAACAGAAGGAAAACTGTTTTTT CASSGTEGKLFF